This T cell receptor beta chain originates from a study of T cell responses to AZD1222 COVID-19 vaccine. On the study more broadly: Second-dose schedules of about 4 or about 12 weeks were combined.

CDR3 length: 16 residues. V lost 6 bases and J 4 bases, leaving 24 bases between the germline ends. Germline V CDR1 and CDR2: SQVTM, ANQGSEA. General study points: Spike-specific TCR breadth and depth rose after two AZD1222 doses. Repertoire sampling happened only post peak T cell response.

Concerning this clone: Its antigen is undetermined.

Clones were read by immunoSEQ multiplex PCR, and TCRdb kept only the in-frame ones, dropping some. This sample has 110,000 to 150,000 clones; 93% occur once, and the top ten carry 5.1%. The TCR sequence derives from an adult in good health. V usage is TRBV29-1 and J usage is TRBJ2-5; D might be TRBD2 (7 bases). The source material was peripheral blood, sampled on day 0 of AZD1222 vaccination. The CDR3 DNA is TGCAGCGTCCCGGTCGGGGGAGGGGGAGCCGGAGAGACCCAGTACTTC. Its protein product is CSVPVGGGGAGETQYF.